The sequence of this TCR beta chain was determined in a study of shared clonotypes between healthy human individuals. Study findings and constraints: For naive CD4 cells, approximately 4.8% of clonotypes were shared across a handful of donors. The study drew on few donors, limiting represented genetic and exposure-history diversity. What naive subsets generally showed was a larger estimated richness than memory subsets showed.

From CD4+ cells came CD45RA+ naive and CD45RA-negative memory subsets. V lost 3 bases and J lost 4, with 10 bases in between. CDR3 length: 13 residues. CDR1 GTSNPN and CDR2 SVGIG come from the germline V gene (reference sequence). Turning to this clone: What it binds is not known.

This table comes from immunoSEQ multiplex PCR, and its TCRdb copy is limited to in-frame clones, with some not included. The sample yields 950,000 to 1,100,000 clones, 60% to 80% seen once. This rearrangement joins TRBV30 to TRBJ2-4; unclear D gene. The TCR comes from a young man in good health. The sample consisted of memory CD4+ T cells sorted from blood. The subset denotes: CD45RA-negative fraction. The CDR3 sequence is CAWSQRPKNIQYF. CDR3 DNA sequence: TGTGCCTGGAGCCAGAGGCCTAAAAACATTCAGTACTTC.